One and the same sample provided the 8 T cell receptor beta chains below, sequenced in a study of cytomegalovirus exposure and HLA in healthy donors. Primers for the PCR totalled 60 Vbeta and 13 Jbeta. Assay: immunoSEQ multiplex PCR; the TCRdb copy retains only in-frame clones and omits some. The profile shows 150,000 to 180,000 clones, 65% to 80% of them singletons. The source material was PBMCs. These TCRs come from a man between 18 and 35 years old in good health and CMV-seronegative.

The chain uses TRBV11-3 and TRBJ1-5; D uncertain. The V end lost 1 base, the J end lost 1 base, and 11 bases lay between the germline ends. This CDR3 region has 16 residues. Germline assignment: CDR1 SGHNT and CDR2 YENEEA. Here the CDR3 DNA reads TGTGCCAGCAGCTTAGGGGCAGAACGGAGCAATCAGCCCCAGCATTTT. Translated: CASSLGAERSNQPQHF. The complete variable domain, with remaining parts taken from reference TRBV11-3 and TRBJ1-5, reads EAGVVQSPRYKIIEKKQPVAFWCNPISGHNTLYWYLQNLGQGPELLIRYENEEAVDDSQLPKDRFSAERLKGVDSTLKIQPAELGDSAVYLCASSLGAERSNQPQHFGDGTRLSIL.

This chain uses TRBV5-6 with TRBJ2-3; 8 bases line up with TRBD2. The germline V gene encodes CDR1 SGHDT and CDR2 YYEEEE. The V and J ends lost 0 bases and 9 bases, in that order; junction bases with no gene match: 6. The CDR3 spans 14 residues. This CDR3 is CASSLDGGARTQYF. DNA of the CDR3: TGTGCCAGCAGCTTGGACGGGGGGGCGAGGACGCAGTATTTT.

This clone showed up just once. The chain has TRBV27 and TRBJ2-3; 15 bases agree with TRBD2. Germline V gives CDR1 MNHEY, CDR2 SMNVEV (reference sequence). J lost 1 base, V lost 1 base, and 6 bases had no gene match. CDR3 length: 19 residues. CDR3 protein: CASSLWGLAGGEGTDTQYF. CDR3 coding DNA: TGTGCCAGCAGTTTATGGGGACTAGCGGGGGGAGAGGGCACAGATACGCAGTATTTT.

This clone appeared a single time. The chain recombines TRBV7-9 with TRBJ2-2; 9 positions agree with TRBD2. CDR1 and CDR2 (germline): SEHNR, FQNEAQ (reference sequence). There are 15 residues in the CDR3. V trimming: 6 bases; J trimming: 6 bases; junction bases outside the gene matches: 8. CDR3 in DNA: TGTGCCAGCAGGCTAGCCAGCGGGGGGCCCGGGGAGCTGTTTTTT. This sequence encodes CASRLASGGPGELFF.

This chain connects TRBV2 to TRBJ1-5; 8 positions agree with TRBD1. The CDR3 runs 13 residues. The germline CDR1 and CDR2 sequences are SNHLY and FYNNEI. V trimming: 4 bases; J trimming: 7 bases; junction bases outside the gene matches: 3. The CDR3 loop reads CASSGTGRQPQHF. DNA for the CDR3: TGTGCCAGCAGTGGGACAGGGAGGCAGCCCCAGCATTTT.

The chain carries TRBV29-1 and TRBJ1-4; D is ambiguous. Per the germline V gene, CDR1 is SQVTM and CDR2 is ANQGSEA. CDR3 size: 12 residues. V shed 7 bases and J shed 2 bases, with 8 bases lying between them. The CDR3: CSARRTNEKLFF. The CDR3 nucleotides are TGCAGCGCCAGGAGGACTAATGAAAAACTGTTTTTT.

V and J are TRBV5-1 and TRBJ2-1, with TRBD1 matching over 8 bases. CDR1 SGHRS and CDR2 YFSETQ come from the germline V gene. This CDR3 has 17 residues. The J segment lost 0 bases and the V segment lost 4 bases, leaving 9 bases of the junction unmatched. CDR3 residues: CASSPGTGLSSYNEQFF. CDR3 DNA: TGCGCCAGCAGCCCCGGGACAGGCCTGAGCTCCTACAATGAGCAGTTCTTC.

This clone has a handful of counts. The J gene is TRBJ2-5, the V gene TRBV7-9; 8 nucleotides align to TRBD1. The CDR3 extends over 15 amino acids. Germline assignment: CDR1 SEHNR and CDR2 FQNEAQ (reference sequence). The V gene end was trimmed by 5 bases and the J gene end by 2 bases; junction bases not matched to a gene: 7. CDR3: CASSGGTGVQETQYF. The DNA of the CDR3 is TGTGCCAGCAGCGGTGGGACAGGTGTACAAGAGACCCAGTACTTC.